The 24 T cell receptor beta chains listed next were all sequenced from one sample in a study of identifying expanded T cells in peripheral blood. Clones were sequenced by immunoSEQ multiplex PCR, and TCRdb holds only the in-frame ones, with some missing. The sample lists around 90,000 clones, about 87% occurring once. The sequenced material came from blood. The receptors here all came from a person aged 18 to 70 in good health.

The gene calls are TRBV19 and TRBJ1-2, with D possibly being TRBD1 (5 bases). CDR1 is LNHDA and CDR2 is SQIVND in the germline V gene (reference sequence). This CDR3 spans 16 amino acids. The V end lost 3 bases, the J end lost 6 bases, and 20 bases lay between the germline ends. The CDR3 loop is CASSIRGTDVLHGYTF. CDR3 in DNA: TGTGCCAGTAGTATTAGAGGGACTGACGTTTTGCATGGCTACACCTTC.

This clone was observed a few times. The chain couples TRBV7-2 to TRBJ1-3; D is unclear. Trimming took off 3 bases at V and 0 bases at J, with 3 bases between the two ends. CDR1 is SGHTA and CDR2 is FQGNSA in the germline V gene. The CDR3 is 13 amino acids. The DNA for the CDR3 is TGTGCCAGCAGCTTTTACTCTGGAAACACCATATATTTT. It translates to CASSFYSGNTIYF.

This chain links TRBV10-2 with TRBJ2-7, with D possibly matching TRBD2 (6 bases). Germline CDR1 is WSHSY and CDR2 is SAAADI. CDR3 size: 13 residues. The V and J ends lost 3 bases and 3 bases respectively, with 9 bases between them. CDR3 sequence reads: CASSDMGGYEQYF. CDR3 in DNA: TGCGCCAGCAGTGACATGGGGGGCTACGAGCAGTACTTC.

This clone has only a few counts. The chain employs TRBV5-1 and TRBJ2-7, with a tentative D call TRBD2 (5 bases). The germline CDR1 and CDR2 sequences are SGHRS and YFSETQ. This CDR3 is 14 amino acids long. V was cut by 0 bases and J by 3 bases, with 10 bases left in between. This CDR3 is CASSLAGGDYEQYF. The CDR3 DNA sequence: TGCGCCAGCAGCTTGGCAGGAGGCGACTACGAGCAGTACTTC.

The chain combines TRBV18 with TRBJ2-1; a possible D gene is TRBD2 (6 bases). The CDR3 sequence is 13 residues long. The germline V gene encodes CDR1 KGHSH and CDR2 LQKENI. V lost 6 bases and J lost 2, with 8 bases in between. The CDR3 DNA is TGTGCCAGCTCCGGGACTGCCTACAATGAGCAGTTCTTC. Its protein is CASSGTAYNEQFF. Drawing the rest from reference TRBV18 and TRBJ2-1, the complete variable domain is NAGVMQNPRHLVRRRGQEARLRCSPMKGHSHVYWYRQLPEEGLKFMVYLQKENIIDESGMPKERFSAEFPKEGPSILRIQQVVRGDSAAYFCASSGTAYNEQFFGPGTRLTVL.

This chain links TRBV30 with TRBJ2-1; 10 bases agree with TRBD1. V shed 5 bases and J 1 base; nucleotides not matched to a gene: 2. Germline CDR1 is GTSNPN and CDR2 is SVGIG (reference sequence). This CDR3 has 14 amino acids. In DNA form, the CDR3 reads TGTGCCTGGGGGACAGGGGATTCCTACAATGAGCAGTTCTTC. Translated, it gives CAWGTGDSYNEQFF.

This chain connects TRBV5-5 to TRBJ1-2; 7 nucleotides agree with TRBD1. Germline CDR1 SGHKS, CDR2 YYEKEE (reference sequence). The ends lost 0 bases at V and 5 bases at J; junction bases unmatched: 4. CDR3 length: 14 residues. The CDR3 DNA follows: TGTGCCAGCAGCTTGGAACAGGGGCGGTATGGCTACACCTTC. Its translation is CASSLEQGRYGYTF.

The gene calls are TRBV4-2 and TRBJ2-6, with a weak D call TRBD1 (6 bases). CDR3 size: 16 residues. Trimming stripped 0 bases from V and 4 bases from J, with 10 bases between. Germline loops: CDR1 LGHNA, CDR2 YNFKEQ. CDR3 amino acids: CASSQEPQGGANVLTF. The CDR3 DNA sequence: TGTGCCAGCAGCCAAGAGCCACAGGGAGGGGCCAACGTCCTGACTTTC.

This sequence joins TRBV25-1 and TRBJ2-2, with 8 nucleotides matching TRBD1. V shed 6 bases and J 3 bases; nucleotides not matched to a gene: 9. The CDR3 has 16 residues. Germline lookup yields CDR1 MGHDK and CDR2 SYGVNS. The CDR3, as DNA: TGTGCCAGCAGGACCTCCGGGACAGGCGACACCGGGGAGCTGTTTTTT. Its protein product is CASRTSGTGDTGELFF.

J is TRBJ2-2 and V is TRBV7-9; D possibly corresponds to TRBD1 (6 bases). Germline V CDR1 and CDR2: SEHNR, FQNEAQ (reference sequence). The length of the CDR3 is 16 residues. V lost 8 bases to trimming and J lost 1 base, with 17 bases between them. The CDR3 reads CASGHRDNENTGELFF. As DNA, the CDR3 is TGTGCCAGCGGACACCGGGACAACGAGAACACCGGGGAGCTGTTTTTT.

The CDR3 protein is CASSWNAAEETQYF. CDR3 in DNA: TGCGCCAGCAGCTGGAATGCGGCGGAAGAGACCCAGTACTTC. The chain has TRBV5-1 and TRBJ2-5, with unresolved D. Per germline, CDR1 SGHRS and CDR2 YFSETQ. The V end was cut by 3 bases, the J end by 3 bases, with 12 bases between. The CDR3 runs to 14 residues. Complete variable domain (other parts from reference TRBV5-1 and TRBJ2-5): KAGVTQTPRYLIKTRGQQVTLSCSPISGHRSVSWYQQTPGQGLQFLFEYFSETQRNKGNFPGRFSGRQFSNSRSEMNVSTLELGDSALYLCASSWNAAEETQYFGPGTRLLVL.

CDR3 residues: CASSQLQGGNTEAFF. The CDR3 DNA reads TGCGCCAGCAGCCAATTACAGGGTGGGAACACTGAAGCTTTCTTT. The gene calls are TRBV4-1 and TRBJ1-1, with D possibly being TRBD1 (6 bases). Germline V gives CDR1 MGHRA, CDR2 YSYEKL. The CDR3 has 15 residues. The V gene lost 2 bases and the J gene lost 1 base, with 11 bases spanning the gap.

The genes are TRBV25-1 and TRBJ2-2; D is undetermined. Trimming took 4 bases from V and 1 from J, leaving 10 bases between them. Germline-derived CDR1 and CDR2 are MGHDK and SYGVNS. The CDR3 extends over 15 amino acids. DNA for the CDR3: TGTGCCAGCAGTGCCTGGACGGTGAACACCGGGGAGCTGTTTTTT. It encodes CASSAWTVNTGELFF.

This clone was detected once. This sequence joins TRBV5-1 and TRBJ1-1; D is uncertain. Germline V lookup: CDR1 SGHRS, CDR2 YFSETQ. The CDR3 runs 12 residues. Trimming pared 2 bases from V and 11 bases from J, leaving 13 bases between. The CDR3 DNA is TGCGCCAGCAGCTTTTTCCCTGGTGAGGCTTTCTTT. It encodes CASSFFPGEAFF.

The V call is TRBV9, the J call TRBJ2-1; TRBD1 agrees at 9 bases. Germline lookup yields CDR1 SGDLS and CDR2 YYNGEE. There are 17 residues in the CDR3. Trimming cost V 3 bases and J 4 bases; bases outside gene matches: 11. CDR3 in amino acids: CASSEHGQGKGYNEQFF. In DNA form, the CDR3 reads TGTGCCAGCAGCGAACATGGACAGGGGAAGGGTTACAATGAGCAGTTCTTC.

V usage is TRBV20-1 and J usage is TRBJ2-7; tentatively, D is TRBD1 (6 bases). CDR1 and CDR2 (germline): DFQATT, SNEGSKA (reference sequence). Trimming stripped 4 bases from V and 4 bases from J, with 8 bases between. This CDR3 comprises 11 residues. CDR3: CSANRAYEQYF. For the CDR3, the DNA is TGCAGTGCTAACAGGGCATACGAGCAGTACTTC.

The V gene is TRBV20-1, the J gene TRBJ2-7; TRBD2 might be the D (6 bases). The CDR3 loop spans 9 amino acids. Germline V lookup: CDR1 DFQATT, CDR2 SNEGSKA (reference sequence). Trimming shortened V by 5 bases and J by 7 bases, and 6 bases separated the two germline ends. CDR3: CSAGGEQYF. CDR3 sequence (DNA): TGCAGTGCTGGGGGGGAGCAGTACTTC.

The chain has TRBV5-1 and TRBJ2-5; no reliable D call. The V gene lost 1 base and the J gene lost 2 bases, with 12 bases spanning the gap. CDR3 length equals 15 residues. Germline assignment: CDR1 SGHRS and CDR2 YFSETQ. The CDR3 region is CASSLRRALQETQYF. The DNA of the CDR3 is TGCGCCAGCAGCTTGAGGAGAGCACTACAAGAGACCCAGTACTTC.

V and J are TRBV30 and TRBJ1-3; perhaps TRBD1 as D (5 bases). Trimming cost V 1 base and J 0 bases, with 10 bases left between them. CDR1 and CDR2 (germline): GTSNPN, SVGIG (reference sequence). The CDR3 length is 15 residues. The CDR3 DNA reads TGTGCCTGGAGTGGACAGCCTAGCTCTGGAAACACCATATATTTT. Encoded protein: CAWSGQPSSGNTIYF.

The chain has TRBV5-6 and TRBJ1-2; D is possibly TRBD1 (5 bases). This CDR3 has 15 residues. CDR1 and CDR2 from the germline V gene are SGHDT and YYEEEE. V was trimmed by 2 bases and J by 6 bases, leaving 17 bases between them. In DNA form, the CDR3 reads TGTGCCAGCAGCTTAGATCCCGGGACTGCAGATGGCTACACCTTC. Translated: CASSLDPGTADGYTF.

Worth noting for this clone: One end of the junction fails to match germline, which may point to a read error. This sample also contains other DNA sequences that code for the same CDR3. This chain links TRBV27 with TRBJ2-7, with 7 bases fitting TRBD1. Per germline, CDR1 MNHEY and CDR2 SMNVEV (reference sequence). The length of the CDR3 is 13 residues. The CDR3 sequence: CASSPGTVYEQYF. The DNA for the CDR3 is TGTGCCAGCAGTCCTGGGACAGTCTACGAGCAGTATTTC.

The gene calls are TRBV5-4 and TRBJ1-4; TRBD1 is a possible D gene (5 bases). V lost 1 base and J 6 bases, leaving 10 bases between the germline ends. The length of the CDR3 is 14 residues. From germline, CDR1 is SGHNT and CDR2 YYREEE (reference sequence). The CDR3 region is CASSLKTVDEKLFF. CDR3 in DNA: TGTGCCAGCAGCTTGAAGACAGTAGATGAAAAACTGTTTTTT. Full variable domain (missing parts from reference TRBV5-4 and TRBJ1-4): ETGVTQSPTHLIKTRGQQVTLRCSSQSGHNTVSWYQQALGQGPQFIFQYYREEENGRGNFPPRFSGLQFPNYSSELNVNALELDDSALYLCASSLKTVDEKLFFGSGTQLSVL.

This clone occurred once. The J gene is TRBJ1-6, the V gene TRBV30; D perhaps matches TRBD1 (6 bases). V was pared by 3 bases and J by 7 bases, with 16 bases between. CDR3 length: 15 amino acids. Germline CDR1 reads GTSNPN; CDR2 reads SVGIG (reference sequence). In DNA form, the CDR3 reads TGTGCCTGGAGCCCTGGACAGTTCCTAAATTCACCCCTCCACTTT. This sequence encodes CAWSPGQFLNSPLHF.

CDR3 sequence (DNA): TGTGCCAGCAGCTTGGAAGCGGGAAGGCAACACACCGGGGAGCTGTTTTTT. This codes for CASSLEAGRQHTGELFF. The rearrangement links TRBV5-4 to TRBJ2-2; 7 positions agree with TRBD2. The trim removed 0 bases at V and 3 bases at J, leaving 8 bases unmatched. Germline CDR1 is SGHNT and CDR2 is YYREEE (reference sequence). The CDR3 is 17 amino acids.